The rows below give T cell receptor beta chains drawn from one sample of a study of T-cell memory formation after mild COVID-19. MiXCR was run by TCRdb on the 5' RACE reads, yielding one entry per CDR3 protein. The sample shows about 420,000 distinct CDR3 sequences, 20% to 30% of them seen only once. Sequenced material: PBMCs or a T cell subset sorted from them (not recorded which). The receptors here all came from an adult woman who had mild COVID-19 (a few samples of this study predate the infection). Cell type and time point are not known. The CDR3 runs from the conserved cysteine through the conserved F or W. D genes are given only for firm matches. Size is stated for part of the rows, as once, few or many counts, or as a class when the clone is expanded.

few,19,TRBJ1-1,TRBV5-1,-,CASSLIVASGAGKNTEAFF,TGCGCCAGCAGCTTGATTGTGGCATCAGGGGCGGGGAAGAACACTGAAGCTTTCTTT
many,14,TRBJ1-6,TRBV10-3,-,CAISDPGSYSPLHF,TGTGCCATCAGTGACCCGGGGAGTTACTCACCCCTCCACTTT
-,16,TRBJ1-6,TRBV5-6,TRBD1,CASSYTGASYNSPLHF,TGTGCCAGCAGCTATACAGGGGCTTCCTATAATTCACCCCTCCACTTT
-,15,TRBJ2-7,TRBV12-3/TRBV12-4,-,CASSPSRGPTYEQYF,TGTGCCAGCAGCCCCTCACGAGGGCCGACCTACGAGCAGTACTTC
few,18,TRBJ2-7,TRBV20-1,TRBD2,CSARDGGRRLMNSYEQYF,TGCAGTGCTAGAGATGGCGGGAGGCGATTAATGAATTCCTACGAGCAGTACTTC
few,16,TRBJ1-1,TRBV11-2,-,CASSLDLGGRNTEAFF,TGTGCCAGCAGCTTAGATCTGGGGGGCAGGAACACTGAAGCTTTCTTT
-,17,TRBJ2-1,TRBV7-3,TRBD2,CASSSSLAGEVGAEQFF,TGTGCCAGCAGCTCCTCGCTAGCGGGTGAGGTAGGCGCTGAGCAGTTCTTC
-,13,TRBJ2-1,TRBV25-1,-,CASSEYSPVRQFF,TGTGCCAGCAGTGAGTACAGTCCTGTGAGGCAGTTCTTC
many,15,TRBJ2-1,TRBV5-6,-,CASSLGGFRYNEQFF,TGTGCCAGCAGCTTAGGGGGATTCAGGTACAATGAGCAGTTCTTC
-,15,TRBJ2-3,TRBV15,TRBD2,CATSPGLAGPDTQYF,TGTGCCACCAGCCCGGGACTAGCGGGGCCAGATACGCAGTATTTT
-,15,TRBJ2-7,TRBV7-2,TRBD1,CASSLAGTGNYEQYF,TGTGCCAGCAGCTTAGCCGGGACAGGGAATTACGAGCAGTACTTC
few,16,TRBJ2-1,TRBV15,-,CATSRDPSVGYNEQFF,TGTGCCACCAGCAGAGATCCTAGCGTGGGGTACAATGAGCAGTTCTTC
-,15,TRBJ2-1,TRBV7-6,TRBD2,CASSPREGRKDEQFF,TGTGCCAGCAGCCCGCGGGAGGGGCGGAAGGATGAGCAGTTCTTC
few,14,TRBJ2-2,TRBV5-4,-,CASSLGQHTGELFF,TGTGCCAGCAGCTTGGGACAGCACACCGGGGAGCTGTTTTTT
-,14,TRBJ2-7,TRBV5-6,-,CASSWVQGSYEQYF,TGTGCCAGCAGCTGGGTCCAGGGCTCCTACGAGCAGTACTTC
few,14,TRBJ2-7,TRBV18,-,CASSPRRDGDEQYF,TGTGCCAGCTCACCACGCAGGGATGGCGACGAGCAGTACTTC
few,13,TRBJ2-1,TRBV18,-,CASSPVANNEQFF,TGTGCCAGCTCACCGGTGGCTAACAATGAGCAGTTCTTC
few,13,TRBJ2-2,TRBV3-1,TRBD2,CASSRQRGGELFF,TGTGCCAGCAGCCGCCAGCGGGGCGGGGAGCTGTTTTTT
few,17,TRBJ2-3,TRBV6-5,-,CASSAPSPKPSTDTQYF,TGTGCCAGCAGTGCCCCCTCCCCAAAGCCTAGCACAGATACGCAGTATTTT
-,17,TRBJ1-1,TRBV7-9,-,CASSPTREGVVWTEAFF,TGTGCCAGCAGCCCCACAAGGGAGGGTGTGGTTTGGACTGAAGCTTTCTTT
few,18,TRBJ2-2,TRBV5-5,TRBD1,CASNTGTGVVANTGELFF,TGTGCCAGCAACACAGGGACAGGGGTAGTCGCGAACACCGGGGAGCTGTTTTTT
few,17,TRBJ2-2,TRBV21-1,-,CASSPPGGVPNTGELFF,TGTGCCAGCAGCCCCCCGGGGGGGGTGCCGAACACCGGGGAGCTGTTTTTT
few,18,TRBJ2-1,TRBV12-3/TRBV12-4,TRBD2,CASSLGDRAGGRLNEQFF,TGTGCCAGCAGTTTGGGTGATAGAGCGGGAGGGCGTTTGAATGAGCAGTTCTTC
-,14,TRBJ2-5,TRBV5-1,TRBD2,CASSFGRGQETQYF,TGCGCCAGCAGCTTCGGGAGGGGCCAAGAGACCCAGTACTTC
many,14,TRBJ2-1,TRBV14,-,CASSQELRGNEQFF,TGTGCCAGCAGCCAAGAGCTAAGGGGGAATGAGCAGTTCTTC
few,12,TRBJ2-5,TRBV11-2,-,CASSLDRGAQYF,TGTGCCAGCAGCTTAGATCGAGGGGCCCAGTACTTC
-,11,TRBJ2-5,TRBV29-1,-,CSGAIQETQYF,TGCAGCGGCGCCATACAAGAGACCCAGTACTTC
-,13,TRBJ1-2,TRBV7-9,TRBD1,CASSSSTGSGYTF,TGTGCCAGCAGCTCCTCGACAGGGAGTGGCTACACCTTC
few,15,TRBJ2-1,TRBV12-3/TRBV12-4,TRBD1,CASTLSGTGYNEQFF,TGTGCCAGCACCCTCTCCGGGACAGGGTACAATGAGCAGTTCTTC
-,13,TRBJ2-7,TRBV6-2/TRBV6-3,-,CASREKQAGEQYF,TGTGCCAGCAGGGAGAAGCAGGCTGGGGAGCAGTACTTC
-,14,TRBJ1-4,TRBV6-4,-,CASSGWATREKLFF,TGTGCCAGCAGTGGGTGGGCGACACGAGAAAAACTGTTTTTT
-,16,TRBJ2-1,TRBV18,TRBD2,CASSGLAGHSYNEQFF,TGTGCCAGCTCGGGGCTAGCGGGGCACTCCTACAATGAGCAGTTCTTC
-,15,TRBJ2-5,TRBV20-1,TRBD2,CSARSGGSPQETQYF,TGCAGTGCTAGGTCGGGCGGGAGCCCCCAAGAGACCCAGTACTTC
few,15,TRBJ2-2,TRBV15,TRBD2,CATSSSGGWTGELFF,TGTGCCACCAGCAGTAGCGGGGGGTGGACCGGGGAGCTGTTTTTT
-,12,TRBJ1-5,TRBV20-1,-,CSARASGQPQHF,TGCAGTGCTAGAGCCTCAGGTCAGCCCCAGCATTTT
many,12,TRBJ1-5,TRBV29-1,-,CSVGEFNQPQHF,TGCAGCGTTGGCGAATTCAATCAGCCCCAGCATTTT
-,13,TRBJ2-7,TRBV20-1,TRBD1,CSAWGQGSYEQYF,TGCAGTGCCTGGGGACAGGGATCCTACGAGCAGTACTTC
few,17,TRBJ1-5,TRBV24-1,-,CATSEGRGWWSNQPQHF,TGTGCCACCAGTGAGGGGAGAGGGTGGTGGAGCAATCAGCCCCAGCATTTT
-,15,TRBJ2-5,TRBV7-8,-,CASSLVGLTQETQYF,TGTGCCAGCAGCTTAGTAGGACTTACCCAAGAGACCCAGTACTTC
few,14,TRBJ2-7,TRBV28,-,CASSGQPASYEQYF,TGTGCCAGCAGTGGACAACCAGCCTCCTACGAGCAGTACTTC
-,13,TRBJ1-4,TRBV9,-,CASSAGLAEKLFF,TGTGCCAGCAGCGCGGGTTTAGCGGAAAAACTGTTTTTT
few,14,TRBJ1-1,TRBV19,-,CASRQTGLNTEAFF,TGTGCCAGTAGACAGACAGGACTGAACACTGAAGCTTTCTTT
-,13,TRBJ1-2,TRBV5-1,TRBD1,CASSWDRGSGYTF,TGCGCCAGCAGCTGGGACAGGGGCAGTGGCTACACCTTC
many,16,TRBJ1-5,TRBV7-2,TRBD1,CASSFQTGTLNQPQHF,TGTGCCAGCAGCTTCCAGACAGGGACACTCAATCAGCCCCAGCATTTT
-,15,TRBJ2-2,TRBV9,TRBD2,CASSPQVGGTGELFF,TGTGCCAGCAGCCCCCAGGTGGGGGGGACCGGGGAGCTGTTTTTT